This TCR beta chain was obtained from a study of CD8 T cells in Susac syndrome. Trimming removed 6 bases from V and 5 bases from J, with 17 bases in between. The CDR3 sequence is 15 residues long. Germline V gives CDR1 KGHSH, CDR2 LQKENI. Random hexamers primed reverse transcription of about 0.45 to 1 ug RNA. TCRdb fed the immunoSEQ multiplex PCR reads into MiXCR, producing one record per CDR3 protein. Of more than 110,000 distinct CDR3 sequences in the sample, more than 85% are singletons; the top ten hold approximately 0.13%. Specimen: CD4+ T cells from PBMCs. The chain recombines TRBV18 with TRBJ2-1, with a weak D call TRBD1 (6 bases). This TCR was recovered from a human donor with Susac syndrome. The CDR3 DNA follows: TGTGCCAGCTCGCTGCAGGGGATGGTAAACAATGAGCAGTTCTTC. Amino acid sequence: CASSLQGMVNNEQFF.